This T cell receptor (beta chain) was found in a study of blood T cell repertoires in COVID-19. For the study at large: The samples span acute and convalescent COVID-19 from the United States, Italy and Spain. Sample material is recorded as cDNA or gDNA derived from T cells, B-cell-depleted T cells, or PBMCs.

Original processing notes: Scientists estimated how many nucleated cells there were by amplifying reference gene primers. Clones were sequenced by immunoSEQ multiplex PCR, and TCRdb holds only the in-frame ones, with some missing. V, J and clone size derive from that table, while D and trimming were established from the DNA sequence. The repertoire holds more than 110,000 clones, 60% to 85% seen once, with approximately 4.5% in the top ten. A few counts support this clone. Germline V gives CDR1 GTSNPN, CDR2 SVGIG (reference sequence). CDR3 length equals 16 residues. V was trimmed by 0 bases and J by 1 base, leaving 13 bases between them.

This rearrangement joins TRBV30 to TRBJ1-5; D unresolved. The clonotype comes from a woman older than 75 with active or convalescent COVID-19. Sample: peripheral blood. The CDR3 spells CAWSVPGVSSNQPQHF. In DNA, the CDR3 is TGTGCCTGGAGTGTACCCGGGGTTTCAAGCAATCAGCCCCAGCATTTT.